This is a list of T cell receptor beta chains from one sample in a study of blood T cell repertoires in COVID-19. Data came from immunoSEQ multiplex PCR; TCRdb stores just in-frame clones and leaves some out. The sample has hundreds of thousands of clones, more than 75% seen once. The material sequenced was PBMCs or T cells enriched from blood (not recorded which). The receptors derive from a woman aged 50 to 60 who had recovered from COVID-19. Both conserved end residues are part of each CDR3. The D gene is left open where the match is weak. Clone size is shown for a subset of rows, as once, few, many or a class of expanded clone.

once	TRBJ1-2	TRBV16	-	TGTGCCAGCAGCGTAGCCGACAGGCCGAACTATGGCTACACCTTC	CASSVADRPNYGYTF
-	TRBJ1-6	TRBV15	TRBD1	TGTGCCACCAGCAGAGAAGGGGGCGATAATTCACCCCTCCACTTT	CATSREGGDNSPLHF
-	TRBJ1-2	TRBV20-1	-	TGCAGTGCTAGTGGCTATAACTATGGCTACACCTTC	CSASGYNYGYTF
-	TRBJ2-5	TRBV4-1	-	TGCGCCAGCAGCCAAGTTAGGGAGGGGGGAGAGACCCAGTACTTC	CASSQVREGGETQYF
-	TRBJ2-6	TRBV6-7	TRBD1	TGTGCCAGCAGTTCGAATCGTCGGACAGGATACTCTGGGGCCAACGTCCTGACTTTC	CASSSNRRTGYSGANVLTF
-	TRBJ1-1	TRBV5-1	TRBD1	TGCGCCCGCAGGGGGGGGTTCCTAATGAACACTGAAGCTTTCTTT	CARRGGFLMNTEAFF
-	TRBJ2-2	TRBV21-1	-	TGTGCCAGCAGCCCCGCCGGGACTGGGAACACCGGGGAGCTGTTTTTT	CASSPAGTGNTGELFF
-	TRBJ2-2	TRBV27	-	TGTGCCAGCAGTTTATATGGGGGGACGGCCACCGGGGAGCTGTTTTTT	CASSLYGGTATGELFF
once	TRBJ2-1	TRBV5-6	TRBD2	TGTGCCAGCAGCTTCAATATAGCGGGGCCTTACAATGAGCAGTTCTTC	CASSFNIAGPYNEQFF
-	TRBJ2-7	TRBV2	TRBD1	TGTGCCAGCAGGGGGACAGGGGGAAGCTCCGAGCAGTACTTC	CASRGTGGSSEQYF
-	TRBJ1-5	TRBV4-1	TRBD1	TGCGCCAGCAGAGGACAGGGTGGTAATCAGCCCCAGCATTTT	CASRGQGGNQPQHF
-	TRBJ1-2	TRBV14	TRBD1	TGTGCCAGCAGCCAGGACAGGGACTATGGCTACACCTTC	CASSQDRDYGYTF
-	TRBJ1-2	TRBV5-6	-	TGTGCCAGCAGCTTGGAGGGGTTGGGGAACTATGGCTACACCTTC	CASSLEGLGNYGYTF
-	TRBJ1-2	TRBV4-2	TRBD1	TGTGCCAGCAGCCGGACAGGAGCGAACTATGGCTACACCTTC	CASSRTGANYGYTF
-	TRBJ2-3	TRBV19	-	TGTGCCAGTAGTATAGATCGGAGAGGAAGGCCAGATACGCAGTATTTT	CASSIDRRGRPDTQYF
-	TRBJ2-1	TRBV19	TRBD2	TGTGCCAGTAGCACAACTAGCGGGAGTTACAATGAGCAGTTCTTC	CASSTTSGSYNEQFF
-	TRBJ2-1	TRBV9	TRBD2	TGTGCCAGCAGCGCCTGGCCGGGACTAGCGGGACCAAACAATGAGCAGTTCTTC	CASSAWPGLAGPNNEQFF
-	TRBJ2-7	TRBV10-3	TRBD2	TGTGCCATCAGTGAGTCGGCTAGCGGGGGCGCCTACGAGCAGTACTTC	CAISESASGGAYEQYF
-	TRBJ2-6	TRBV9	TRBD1	TGTGCCAGCAGCGGATACAGGGGGAGCTCTGGGGCCAACGTCCTGACTTTC	CASSGYRGSSGANVLTF
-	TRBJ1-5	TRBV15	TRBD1	TGTGCCACCAGCCCAGGGGGCATCAGTCAGCCCCAGCATTTT	CATSPGGISQPQHF
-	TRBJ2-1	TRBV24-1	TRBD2	TGTGCCACCAGTGATTTCAGAACTAGCGGGAAGGTCCACAATGAGCAGTTCTTC	CATSDFRTSGKVHNEQFF
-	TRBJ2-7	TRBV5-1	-	TGCGCCAGCAGCCGGGACATGTTCAGCTCCTACGAGCAGTACTTC	CASSRDMFSSYEQYF
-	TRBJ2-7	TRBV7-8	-	TGTGCCAGCAGCTTAGCGCAGGGAACCTACGAGCAGTACTTC	CASSLAQGTYEQYF
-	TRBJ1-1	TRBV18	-	TGTGCCAGCTCACCCCGGGGGGGGGATACTGAAGCTTTCTTT	CASSPRGGDTEAFF
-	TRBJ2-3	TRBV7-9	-	TGTGCCAGCAAAGAGACAGATACGCAGTATTTT	CASKETDTQYF
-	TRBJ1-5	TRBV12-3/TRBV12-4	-	TGTGCCAGCAGTTCCGAGGGTCAGCCCCAGCATTTT	CASSSEGQPQHF
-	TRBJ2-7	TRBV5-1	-	TGCGCCAGCAGCTCCGCAGCGGTCTACGAGCAGTACTTC	CASSSAAVYEQYF
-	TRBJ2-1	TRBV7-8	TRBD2	TGTGCCAGCAGCTTAGTCGCGACTAGCGCTAACAATGAGCAGTTCTTC	CASSLVATSANNEQFF
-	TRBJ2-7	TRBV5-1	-	TGCGCCAGCAGCTTGGATGCCAGGGAAGAGCTCGAGCAGTACTTC	CASSLDAREELEQYF
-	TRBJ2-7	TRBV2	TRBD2	TGTGCCAGCAGTGAAGGACTAGCTGGCTCCTACGAGCAGTACTTC	CASSEGLAGSYEQYF
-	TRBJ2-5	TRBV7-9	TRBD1	TGTGCCGGGGGACAGGACAAGAGTGGGACCCAGTACTTC	CAGGQDKSGTQYF
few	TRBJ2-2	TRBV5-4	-	TGTGCCAGCAGCTGGGGGGTCGCGACCGGGGAGCTGTTTTTT	CASSWGVATGELFF
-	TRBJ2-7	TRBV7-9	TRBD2	TGTGCCAGCAGCGCGGTACTAGCGGGGAGGCTCGAGCAGTACTTC	CASSAVLAGRLEQYF
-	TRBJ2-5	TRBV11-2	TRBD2	TGTGCCAGCAGCTTAGATCGGACTAGGATACAGCAAGAGACCCAGTACTTC	CASSLDRTRIQQETQYF
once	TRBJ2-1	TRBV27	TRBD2	TGTGCCAGCAGTTTATTAGGGACTAGCGGTCACAATGAGCAGTTCTTC	CASSLLGTSGHNEQFF
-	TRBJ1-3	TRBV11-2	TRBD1	TGTGCCAGCAGCCTCAGGGGGAGCTCTGGAAACACCATATATTTT	CASSLRGSSGNTIYF
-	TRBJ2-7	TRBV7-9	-	TGTGCCAGCAGCTTAACGGAGAGCTCCTACGAGCAGTACTTC	CASSLTESSYEQYF
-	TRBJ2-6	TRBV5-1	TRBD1	TGCGCCAGCAGCTTGATAAGACAGGGGAACTCTGGGGCCAACGTCCTGACTTTC	CASSLIRQGNSGANVLTF
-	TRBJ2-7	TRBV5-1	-	TGCGCCAGCAGCCTTGGACCGGGGGAGTCTCGTGAGCAGTACTTC	CASSLGPGESREQYF
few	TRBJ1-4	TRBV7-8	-	TGTGCCAGCAGCTTAACCGACAGATCTAATGAAAAACTGTTTTTT	CASSLTDRSNEKLFF
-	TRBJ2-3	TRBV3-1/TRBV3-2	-	TGTGCCAGCAGCCGGGCGGGAACAGATACGCAGTATTTT	CASSRAGTDTQYF
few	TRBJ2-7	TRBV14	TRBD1	TGTGCCAGCAGCCGCTCACAGGGGACAGGCGAGCAGTACTTC	CASSRSQGTGEQYF
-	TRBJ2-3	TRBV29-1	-	TGCAGCGTTCGGACAGCTACAGATACGCAGTATTTT	CSVRTATDTQYF
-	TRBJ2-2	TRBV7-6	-	TGTGCCAGCAGCTTTAACAACCGAGGGACATTTGAGCCCGGGGAGCTGTTTTTT	CASSFNNRGTFEPGELFF
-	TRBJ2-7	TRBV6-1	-	TGTGCCAGCAGTGAAGGGCGACTCGGGAGAACCTACGAGCAGTACTTC	CASSEGRLGRTYEQYF
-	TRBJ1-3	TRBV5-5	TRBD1	TGTGCCAGCAGCTTGGGGCCTGGGACAGGAAGAAACACCATATATTTT	CASSLGPGTGRNTIYF
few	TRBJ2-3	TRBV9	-	TGTGCCAGCAGCGTCGCCCACGGGAGCACAGATACGCAGTATTTT	CASSVAHGSTDTQYF
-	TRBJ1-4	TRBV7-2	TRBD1	TGTGCCAGCACCTTAGGGACAGTGAATGAAAAACTGTTTTTT	CASTLGTVNEKLFF
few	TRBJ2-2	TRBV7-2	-	TGTGCCAGCAGCCTGGACTCCGGGGAGCTGTTTTTT	CASSLDSGELFF
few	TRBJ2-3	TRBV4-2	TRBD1	TGTGCCAGCAGCCAAGCCGATGGGCAGGGGGTGAGAGATACGCAGTATTTT	CASSQADGQGVRDTQYF
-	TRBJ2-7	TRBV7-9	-	TGTGCCAGCAGCTCCCTTCGGCGGGACGAGCAGTACTTC	CASSSLRRDEQYF
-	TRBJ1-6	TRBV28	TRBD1	TGTGCCAGTATCGGGACAGCGTCTGGCTCACCCCTCCACTTT	CASIGTASGSPLHF